Below, 13 T cell receptor beta chains from the same sample are listed, as sequenced in a study of molecular identifiers for immune sequencing clone quantification (dated by TCRdb to the late 2010s). Library method: PCR. TCRdb records Illumina HiSeq 4000 as the sequencer. The public reads were quality trimmed at Q25 with fastp and then assembled into clones with MiXCR by TCRdb, keeping productive beta chains. A single entry per CDR3 protein holds the most common genes and DNA from its merged rows. Counted in this sample were about 640,000 distinct CDR3 sequences; about 20% of them appeared once. Roughly 0.85% of the sample is taken by the ten largest. Sequenced: naive CD8+ T cells from blood, with Jurkat cell RNA spiked in. This specimen's cell subset or site label, interpreted: FACS-sorted CD8+CD4-CCR7+CD45RA+ naive T cells. Receptors were obtained from a human donor in good health. Some libraries in this study had Jurkat cell RNA spiked in.

This clonotype was picked up many times. This rearrangement joins TRBV29-1 to TRBJ1-1, with D possibly being TRBD1 (6 bases). CDR1 and CDR2 from the germline V gene are SQVTM and ANQGSEA. The CDR3 loop spans 11 amino acids. Trimming removed 7 bases at V and 5 bases at J, with 11 bases between. The CDR3 spells CSGLQGTEAFF. The CDR3 DNA sequence: TGCAGCGGTCTTCAGGGGACTGAAGCTTTCTTT.

A remark on this clonotype: This could be a read error, since a much larger clone is one nucleotide away. The chain recombines TRBV6-2 or TRBV6-3 with TRBJ1-5; no definite D call. CDR1 and CDR2 (germline): MNHEY, SVGEGT. The CDR3 extends over 16 amino acids. The ends were cut back, 6 bases at V and 3 bases at J, with 18 bases in the middle. CDR3 amino acids: CASRTATTRNNQPQHF. The CDR3 DNA sequence: TGTGCCAGCAGAACCGCGACGACACGTAACAATCAGCCCCAGCATTTT.

This clonotype has a handful of counts. This chain joins TRBV4-1 and TRBJ2-7, with D unclear. CDR3 length: 15 amino acids. Trimming took 1 base from V and 2 from J, leaving 12 bases between them. Germline CDR1 MGHRA, CDR2 YSYEKL. In nucleotides, the CDR3 is TGCGCCAGCAGCCAAGTTTTTGGCGGTACCTACGAGCAGTACTTC. Translation gives CASSQVFGGTYEQYF.

With regard to this clonotype: A much larger clone sits a single nucleotide away, making a read error possible. This chain uses TRBV4-3 with TRBJ2-7; D may correspond to TRBD1 or TRBD2 (5 bases each). Germline-derived CDR1 and CDR2 are LGHNA and YSLEER. The length of the CDR3 is 13 residues. CDR3 nucleotides: TGCGCCAGCAGCCAAGCGGGGACCTACGGGCAGTACTTC. Translated, it gives CASSQAGTYGQYF.

This clonotype showed up many times. J is TRBJ2-5 and V is TRBV5-1, with a possible D match to TRBD1 (6 bases). CDR1 is SGHRS, CDR2 YFSETQ, per germline. V gave up 4 bases and J gave up 3 bases, with 13 bases separating them. This CDR3 comprises 14 residues. In DNA, the CDR3 is TGCGCCAGCAGCCAGGGACAAGATAAAGAGACCCAGTACTTC. Translated: CASSQGQDKETQYF.

Of note for this clonotype: This may come from a read error, since a much larger clone is one base off. The chain couples TRBV6-5 to TRBJ1-5; D is unresolved. Germline loops: CDR1 MNHEY, CDR2 SVGAGI. This CDR3 has 14 amino acids. The CDR3 region has the DNA TGTACCAGCAGTTACGTAAGGGGCAATCAGCCCCAGCATTTT. Translating it yields CTSSYVRGNQPQHF.

In its sample, this clonotype was seen many times. The rearrangement uses TRBV28 and TRBJ2-3, with D perhaps TRBD1 (6 bases). Germline CDR1 MDHEN, CDR2 SYDVKM. Trimming pared 2 bases from V and 3 bases from J, leaving 12 bases between. The CDR3 length is 15 residues. CDR3 loop: CASSLVGRGTDTQYF. The CDR3 DNA sequence: TGTGCCAGCAGTTTAGTCGGCAGGGGAACAGATACGCAGTATTTT.

This clonotype was detected ten times or more. This rearrangement joins TRBV2 to TRBJ2-7; 7 bases match TRBD1. The CDR3 contains 15 residues. V shed 3 bases, J shed 3 bases, and the junction held 8 bases outside the gene matches. Germline-derived CDR1 and CDR2 are SNHLY and FYNNEI. The DNA for the CDR3 is TGTGCCAGCAGTGACACAGGGGTCATAGTCTACGAGCAGTACTTC. Translated, it gives CASSDTGVIVYEQYF. The full variable domain, its missing parts supplied by reference TRBV2 and TRBJ2-7, is EPEVTQTPSHQVTQMGQEVILRCVPISNHLYFYWYRQILGQKVEFLVSFYNNEISEKSEIFDDQFSVERPDGSNFTLKIRSTKLEDSAMYFCASSDTGVIVYEQYFGPGTRLTVT.

This clonotype was found a few times. The rearrangement joins TRBV27 to TRBJ2-1; weak D call: TRBD1 (7 bases). This CDR3 contains 15 residues. Germline CDR1 MNHEY, CDR2 SMNVEV (reference sequence). Trimming took off 6 bases at V and 6 bases at J, with 18 bases between the two ends. CDR3 bases: TGTGCCAGCAGCCTAGTCCAGGGGGGCCCCAATGAGCAGTTCTTC. It is translated as CASSLVQGGPNEQFF.

On this clonotype itself: A read error is possible here, since a much larger clone lies one base away. This CDR3 is CVSSGWTDNEKLFF. For the CDR3, the DNA is TGTGTCAGCAGCGGGTGGACAGATAATGAAAAACTGTTTTTT. The chain joins TRBV7-6 to TRBJ1-4; possible D gene TRBD1, 6 bases. From germline, CDR1 is SGHVS and CDR2 FNYEAQ. The CDR3 extends over 14 amino acids.

Regarding this clonotype: A read error is possible here, since a much larger clone lies one base away. The chain joins TRBV12-3 or TRBV12-4 to TRBJ2-5; the match to TRBD1 covers 8 bases. The CDR3 runs 14 residues. The CDR3 sequence is CVSSTTGEQETQYF. CDR3 nucleotide sequence: TGTGTCAGCAGTACGACAGGGGAACAAGAGACCCAGTACTTC.

This clonotype was seen at least ten times. The rearrangement uses TRBV12-3 or TRBV12-4 and TRBJ2-7; D remains ambiguous. The CDR3 has 13 amino acids. V lost 3 bases and J lost 0, with 6 bases in between. The CDR3 region has the DNA TGTGCCAGCAGTTTTGGCAACTCCTACGAGCAGTACTTC. It is translated as CASSFGNSYEQYF.

The chain carries TRBV7-9 and TRBJ1-4; D call uncertain. Germline values: CDR1 SEHNR, CDR2 FQNEAQ (reference sequence). The CDR3 loop spans 13 amino acids. V was shortened by 3 bases and J by 5 bases, with 7 bases between the two germline ends. The CDR3 coding sequence is TGTGCCAGCAGCTTGTTAGGGAATGAAAAACTGTTTTTT. This sequence encodes CASSLLGNEKLFF.